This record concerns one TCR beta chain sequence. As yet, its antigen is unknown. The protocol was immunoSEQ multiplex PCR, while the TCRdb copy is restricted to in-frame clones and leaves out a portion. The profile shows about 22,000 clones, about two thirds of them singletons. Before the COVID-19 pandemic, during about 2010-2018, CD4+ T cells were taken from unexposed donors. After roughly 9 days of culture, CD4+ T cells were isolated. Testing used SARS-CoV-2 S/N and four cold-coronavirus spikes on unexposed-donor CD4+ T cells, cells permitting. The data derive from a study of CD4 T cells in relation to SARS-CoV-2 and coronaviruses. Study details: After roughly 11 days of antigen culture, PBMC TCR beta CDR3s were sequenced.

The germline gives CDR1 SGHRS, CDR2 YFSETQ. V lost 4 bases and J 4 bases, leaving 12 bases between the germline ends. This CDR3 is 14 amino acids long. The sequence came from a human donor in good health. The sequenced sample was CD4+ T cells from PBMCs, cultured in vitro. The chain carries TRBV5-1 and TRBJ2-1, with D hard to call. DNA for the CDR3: TGCGCCAGCAGCCTCGAGTTACAGTACAATGAGCAGTTCTTC. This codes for CASSLELQYNEQFF. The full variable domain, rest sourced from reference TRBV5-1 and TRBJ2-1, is KAGVTQTPRYLIKTRGQQVTLSCSPISGHRSVSWYQQTPGQGLQFLFEYFSETQRNKGNFPGRFSGRQFSNSRSEMNVSTLELGDSALYLCASSLELQYNEQFFGPGTRLTVL.